This T cell receptor (beta chain) was sequenced for a study of Ad26.COV2.S vaccination and SARS-CoV-2 variants (dated by TCRdb to the early 2020s). Notes on the research overall: Donors in the vaccine arm were drawn from COV1001, a phase I-IIa trial of Ad26.COV2.S in healthy adults that was multicentre, randomized, double-blind and placebo-controlled. A total of around 32 samples were included in the TCR-sequenced set, comprising 19 Ad26.COV2.S vaccine recipients, 5 placebo recipients and 8 SARS-CoV-2 convalescent individuals. Trial participants were randomized into five groups of five: low-dose or high-dose Ad26.COV2.S given once or twice, or placebo on both occasions. Dosing of Ad26.COV2.S was intramuscular, at either 5x10^10 or 1x10^11 viral particles, delivered as one shot or as two shots spaced 56 days apart. Investigators did not know the trial group allocation while performing experiments and assessing outcomes. Sequencing of the TCRbeta repertoire served to evaluate the specificity and breadth of SARS-CoV-2-reactive T cell receptors following Ad26.COV2.S vaccination.

What the study reported, not specific to this receptor: The study lacked the statistical power to compare responses across vaccine doses or regimens. Comparable non-spike TCR breadth was observed between vaccine and placebo recipients, consistent with only spike being contained in the vaccine. The authors noted that the TCR breadth and depth analyses may have underestimated total T cell responses. Substantial breadth of spike-specific CD8+ and CD4+ T cell responses was reported after vaccination. Higher spike-specific TCR breadth was observed in Ad26.COV2.S recipients than in placebo recipients (P = 0.0014).

CDR1 and CDR2 (MNHNY, SVGAGI) derive from the germline V gene (reference sequence). The CDR3 holds 12 amino acids from the cysteine to the phenylalanine. Only the CDR3 DNA is retained, 36 bases long and in frame from the first base. The V end gives up 6 bases and the J end 7 bases, leaving 5 bases in the junction not matched to a gene. The immunoSEQ Assay was used to sequence TCRbeta CDR3 regions. After extraction, genomic DNA underwent amplification by bias-controlled multiplex PCR, followed by high-throughput sequencing. Processing in the source paper ran as follows. Collapsing and filtering of sequences were performed to quantify the absolute abundance of each unique TCRbeta CDR3 region. T cell fraction was estimated by normalizing TCRbeta template counts to usable DNA, which was measured by amplifying reference genes present in all nucleated cells. Repertoire TCRs were annotated as SARS-CoV-2-specific when V gene, CDR3 amino acid sequence and J gene were exactly matched to a known reactive TCR set. MIRA supplied the reference SARS-CoV-2 TCR set, which was filtered for enrichment in COVID-19-positive ImmuneCODE repertoires so that public or cross-reactive TCRs were removed. Using the MIRA antigens, annotated TCRs were further analysed by specific ORF or by position within an ORF. Depth was the summed frequency of annotated unique rearrangements, while breadth was defined as annotated unique rearrangements over total unique productive rearrangements. Two-sided Wilcoxon rank-sum tests were applied when comparing TCR breadth between groups. What TCRdb holds here is the immuneACCESS table cut down to in-frame rearrangements. Part of the clones is not present; checked against another copy, under half of the missing clones reflect an unresolved V gene, and the others are unexplained. V, J and clone size were drawn from that table, and D and trimming were deduced from the DNA. This sample is represented by approximately 500,000 clones; roughly 85% of them were singletons. The biggest ten clones account for roughly 13% of the sample.

About this clone itself: Its cognate antigen has yet to be identified. No per-base quality is available; no much larger clone lies one base away.

This specimen's treatment or condition label, interpreted: about 20 received Ad26.COV2.S at low or high dose, single or two shots; about five received placebo; per-sample allocation not given. For vaccine and placebo recipients, repertoires were sequenced using samples collected on day 63 after the first injection. In Cohort 1b, around 25 adults aged 18-55 years were enrolled at a single site in Boston, USA, between 29 July and 7 August 2020. Ad26.COV2.S consisted of a replication-incompetent adenovirus type 26 vector by which a prefusion-stabilized SARS-CoV-2 spike protein from the original Wuhan strain was expressed.

Recombination joined TRBV6-6 with TRBJ1-2, with 7 bases matching TRBD1. The specimen comprised peripheral blood, sampled in a trial of Ad26.COV2.S vaccine versus placebo. The sequence was obtained from a person between 18 and 59 years old who received the Ad26.COV2.S COVID-19 vaccine or a placebo. The CDR3 protein is CASSQDRAGYTF. The nucleotide sequence reads TGTGCCAGCAGCCAAGACAGGGCTGGCTACACCTTC.